The sequence of this T cell receptor beta chain was determined in a study of T cell repertoires in cytomegalovirus infection. Study-level background: Carrying CMV and the relevant HLA type showed in public TCR beta signatures.

The study, taken as a whole, reports: There were carriers of CMV plus the relevant HLA, and cumulative public TCR beta family frequency identified them. HLA-C-restricted CMV clonotypes gave the most frequent clonotype in two of eight donors.

V shed 4 bases and J 2 bases; nucleotides not matched to a gene: 7. The V gene's germline CDR1 is SGHNT and CDR2 YYREEE (reference sequence). The CDR3 is 16 amino acids. Using its own MiXCR run on the reads, TCRdb lists one record per CDR3 protein. The repertoire holds 250,000 or so distinct CDR3 sequences, with 9.1% as singletons. This clonotype has only a few counts. The antigen is undetermined. The chain uses TRBV5-4 and TRBJ2-3; 10 bases agree with TRBD2. The sequencing input was PBMCs. This receptor was identified in a human donor in good health (CMV status not recorded). Some clones in this sample may be carry-over from other donors' samples. The CDR3 bases are TGTGCCAGCAGCACCGGACTAGCGGTTAACACAGATACGCAGTATTTT. Amino acid sequence: CASSTGLAVNTDTQYF.